This T cell receptor (beta chain) stems from a study of human T cells and chemical hapten exposure. Time point noted: pre-sensitization, week 0. Treatment denoted: therapeutic diphenylcyclopropenone sensitization with weekly scalp DPC. Researchers sampled blood before each patch test went on. From the RACE reads, TCRdb called clonotypes with MiXCR, one entry per CDR3 protein. The sample holds around 350,000 distinct CDR3 sequences, around 5.5% seen once. The trim removed 6 bases at V and 2 bases at J, leaving 3 bases unmatched. Germline CDR1 reads SQVTM; CDR2 reads ANQGSEA. CDR3 length: 12 residues. The sequence derives from a woman aged 18-29 years with alopecia areata. Some clones in this sample may be carry-over from other donors' samples. This chain links TRBV29-1 with TRBJ2-5; 7 positions match TRBD2. Sequenced material: whole blood, taken in connection with sensitization to the hapten diphenylcyclopropenone (DPC). The CDR3, as DNA: TGCAGCGTACGGGGACTACAAGAGACCCAGTACTTC. Translation: CSVRGLQETQYF. Full variable domain (missing parts from reference TRBV29-1 and TRBJ2-5): SAVISQKPSRDICQRGTSLTIQCQVDSQVTMMFWYRQQPGQSLTLIATANQGSEATYESGFVIDKFPISRPNLTFSTLTVSNMSPEDSSIYLCSVRGLQETQYFGPGTRLLVL.